The 13 T cell receptor beta chains below come from one sample, sequenced in a study of blood T cell repertoires in COVID-19. Produced via immunoSEQ multiplex PCR; TCRdb's table is partial and in-frame only. This table holds fewer than 250,000 clones, 70% to 90% found once. The sample comprised peripheral blood. The receptor source for this set is a woman between 55 and 75 years old with active or convalescent COVID-19.

The sample holds one count of this clone. The CDR3 DNA sequence: TGTGCCACGGGAGGGGCTGAGGGTGAGACCCAGTACTTC. Its translation is CATGGAEGETQYF. The chain uses TRBV10-3 and TRBJ2-5, with 8 bases that match TRBD2. Trimming at V came to 10 bases and at J to 5 bases, leaving 9 bases not matched to a gene. The CDR3 totals 13 residues. CDR1 and CDR2 from the germline V gene are ENHRY and SYGVKD.

This clone was recorded only once. The chain uses TRBV7-9 and TRBJ2-1; TRBD2 agrees at 12 bases. Germline CDR1 SEHNR, CDR2 FQNEAQ (reference sequence). V gave up 5 bases and J gave up 3 bases; unmatched junction bases: 5. This CDR3 has 16 residues. This CDR3 reads CASSRRLAGDYNEQFF. DNA of the CDR3: TGTGCCAGCAGCCGCCGACTAGCGGGGGACTACAATGAGCAGTTCTTC.

The genes are TRBV11-2 and TRBJ1-6, with D tentatively TRBD1 (5 bases). Trimming removed 4 bases from V and 7 bases from J, with 17 bases in between. The germline CDR1 and CDR2 sequences are SGHAT and FQNNGV. This CDR3 region has 16 residues. The CDR3 coding sequence is TGTGCCAGCAGCTCGGGGGGAAGGAAAAAAAATTCACCCCTCCACTTT. Protein: CASSSGGRKKNSPLHF.

The chain has TRBV6-5 and TRBJ1-1, with 7 bases fitting TRBD1. Unmatched junction bases numbered 8, after V lost 6 bases and J lost 4 bases. This CDR3 comprises 14 residues. CDR1 MNHEY and CDR2 SVGAGI come from the germline V gene. CDR3 protein: CASRAQGRATEAFF. The CDR3, as DNA: TGTGCCAGCAGGGCACAGGGGCGGGCCACTGAAGCTTTCTTT.

This chain joins TRBV19 and TRBJ1-3, with D tentatively TRBD1 (6 bases). The CDR3 loop spans 14 amino acids. CDR1 is LNHDA, CDR2 SQIVND, per germline (reference sequence). V was pared by 5 bases and J by 1 base, with 9 bases between. This CDR3 is CASSSGESGNTIYF. The DNA of the CDR3 is TGTGCCAGTAGTTCAGGGGAATCTGGAAACACCATATATTTT.

This sequence joins TRBV28 and TRBJ1-5; TRBD1 is a possible D gene (6 bases). Trimming removed 7 bases at V and 0 bases at J, with 13 bases between. Germline V gene lookup returns CDR1 MDHEN and CDR2 SYDVKM. The CDR3 has 15 residues. The CDR3 loop reads CASTRRTDSNQPQHF. CDR3 sequence (DNA): TGTGCCAGCACTCGAAGGACAGATAGCAATCAGCCCCAGCATTTT.

The gene calls are TRBV27 and TRBJ2-3, with 9 bases that match TRBD2. The CDR3 runs 14 residues. J gave up 6 bases and V 7 bases, and 8 bases lay outside the gene matches. Germline V gene lookup returns CDR1 MNHEY and CDR2 SMNVEV (reference sequence). This CDR3 reads CASKLAGEWDTQYF. Here the CDR3 DNA reads TGTGCCAGCAAACTAGCGGGCGAATGGGATACGCAGTATTTT.

V usage is TRBV30 and J usage is TRBJ2-1, with TRBD2 identical over 7 bases. Germline V gene sequence: CDR1 GTSNPN, CDR2 SVGIG (reference sequence). CDR3 length: 17 residues. V gave up 0 bases and J gave up 1 base; unmatched junction bases: 9. The CDR3 reads CAWSVLPLAASYNEQFF. The CDR3 DNA follows: TGTGCCTGGAGTGTACTCCCGCTAGCGGCATCCTACAATGAGCAGTTCTTC.

This clone was seen only once. The chain carries TRBV5-1 and TRBJ2-5; 9 bases are shared with TRBD2. The CDR3 has 16 residues. Germline-derived CDR1 and CDR2 are SGHRS and YFSETQ. The V and J ends lost 1 base and 5 bases, in that order; junction bases with no gene match: 9. The CDR3 sequence: CASSLRSLAGSETQYF. CDR3 sequence (DNA): TGCGCCAGCAGCTTGAGGAGCCTAGCGGGATCGGAGACCCAGTACTTC.

V is TRBV5-1 and J is TRBJ1-1, with TRBD1 matching over 8 bases. V lost 3 bases and J lost 4; bases outside the gene matches: 14. This CDR3 region has 17 residues. Germline-derived CDR1 and CDR2 are SGHRS and YFSETQ. CDR3 residues: CASSYGGQGAGGTEAFF. Written as DNA, the CDR3 is TGCGCCAGCAGCTACGGTGGGCAGGGGGCGGGTGGCACTGAAGCTTTCTTT.

J is TRBJ1-1 and V is TRBV14; 8 positions agree with TRBD1. This CDR3 region has 16 residues. Unmatched junction bases numbered 9, after V lost 2 bases and J lost 4 bases. CDR1 SGHDN and CDR2 FVKESK come from the germline V gene. CDR3: CASSQLRQGRGTEAFF. CDR3 nucleotide sequence: TGTGCCAGCAGCCAACTTCGACAGGGGAGAGGCACTGAAGCTTTCTTT. Together with reference TRBV14 and TRBJ1-1, the CDR3 gives the full variable domain: EAGVTQFPSHSVIEKGQTVTLRCDPISGHDNLYWYRRVMGKEIKFLLHFVKESKQDESGMPNNRFLAERTGGTYSTLKVQPAELEDSGVYFCASSQLRQGRGTEAFFGQGTRLTVV.

The rearrangement joins TRBV21-1 to TRBJ1-5. TRBV21-1 is tagged as a pseudogene. CDR3 length: 19 residues. CDR3: CASSKARSPTGDSNQPQHF. The CDR3 DNA reads TGTGCCAGCAGCAAAGCGCGCTCGCCGACGGGGGATAGCAATCAGCCCCAGCATTTT.

The chain's CDR3 is CASSFSGTVEAFF. The CDR3 DNA is TGCGCCAGCAGCTTTTCCGGGACAGTCGAAGCTTTCTTT. This sequence joins TRBV5-1 and TRBJ1-1, with TRBD1 matching 7 bases. CDR1 is SGHRS and CDR2 is YFSETQ in the germline V gene. CDR3 size: 13 residues. V shed 2 bases and J 8 bases; nucleotides not matched to a gene: 6.